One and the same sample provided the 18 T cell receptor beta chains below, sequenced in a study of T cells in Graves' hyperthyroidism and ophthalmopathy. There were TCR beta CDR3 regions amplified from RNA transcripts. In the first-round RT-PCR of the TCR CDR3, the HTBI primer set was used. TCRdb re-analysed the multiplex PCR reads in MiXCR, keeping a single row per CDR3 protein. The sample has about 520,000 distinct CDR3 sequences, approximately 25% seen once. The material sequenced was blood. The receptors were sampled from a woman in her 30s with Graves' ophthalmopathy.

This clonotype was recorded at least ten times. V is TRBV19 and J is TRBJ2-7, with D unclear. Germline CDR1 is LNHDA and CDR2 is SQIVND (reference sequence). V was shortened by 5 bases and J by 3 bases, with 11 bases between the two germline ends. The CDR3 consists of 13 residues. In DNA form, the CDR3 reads TGTGCCAGTAGTGCCGCCCCAGGCTACGAGCAGTACTTC. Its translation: CASSAAPGYEQYF.

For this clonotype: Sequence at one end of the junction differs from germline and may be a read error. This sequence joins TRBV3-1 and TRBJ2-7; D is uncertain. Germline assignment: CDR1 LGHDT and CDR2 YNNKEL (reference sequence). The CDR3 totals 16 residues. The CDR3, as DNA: TGTGCCTGCAGCCAAGATTGGCAGGTGACCTCCTACGAGCAGTACTTC. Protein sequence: CACSQDWQVTSYEQYF.

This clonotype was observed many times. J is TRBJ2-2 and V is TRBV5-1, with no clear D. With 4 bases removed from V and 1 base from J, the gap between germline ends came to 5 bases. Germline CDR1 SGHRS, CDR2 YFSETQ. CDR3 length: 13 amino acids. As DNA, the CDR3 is TGCGCCAGCAGCATGTGGAACACCGGGGAGCTGTTTTTT. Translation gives CASSMWNTGELFF.

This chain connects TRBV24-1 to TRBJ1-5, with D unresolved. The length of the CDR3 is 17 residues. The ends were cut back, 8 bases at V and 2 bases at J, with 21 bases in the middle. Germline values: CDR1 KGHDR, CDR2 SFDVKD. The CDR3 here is CATTTRTRRGCNQPQHF. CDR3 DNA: TGTGCCACCACTACGAGGACCCGGCGTGGGTGCAATCAGCCCCAGCATTTT.

CDR3 sequence (DNA): TGTGCCAGCAAGGAGGGGTTTCGCGTTTCCACCGGGGAGCTGTTTTTT. Protein: CASKEGFRVSTGELFF. The chain uses TRBV28 and TRBJ2-2; TRBD2 is a possible D gene (6 bases). The V end lost 7 bases, the J end lost 4 bases, and 19 bases lay between the germline ends. CDR3 size: 16 residues. CDR1 and CDR2 (germline): MDHEN, SYDVKM.

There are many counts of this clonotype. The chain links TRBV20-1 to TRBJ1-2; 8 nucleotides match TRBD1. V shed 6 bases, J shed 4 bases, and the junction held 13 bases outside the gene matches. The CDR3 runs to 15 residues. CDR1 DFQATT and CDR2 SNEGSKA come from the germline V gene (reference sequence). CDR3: CSAQGATQTFYGYTF. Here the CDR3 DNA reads TGCAGTGCCCAGGGGGCCACACAGACCTTCTATGGCTACACCTTC.

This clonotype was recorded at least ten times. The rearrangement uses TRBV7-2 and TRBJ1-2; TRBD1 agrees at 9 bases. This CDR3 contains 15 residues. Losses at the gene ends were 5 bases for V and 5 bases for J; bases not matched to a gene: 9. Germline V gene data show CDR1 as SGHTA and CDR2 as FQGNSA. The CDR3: CASSREQGAWYGYTF. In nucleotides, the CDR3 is TGTGCCAGCAGCCGTGAACAGGGGGCATGGTATGGCTACACCTTC.

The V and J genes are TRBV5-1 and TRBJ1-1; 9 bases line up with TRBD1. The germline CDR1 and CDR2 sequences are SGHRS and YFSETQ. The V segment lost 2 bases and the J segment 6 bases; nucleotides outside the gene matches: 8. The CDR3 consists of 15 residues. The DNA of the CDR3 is TGCGCCAGCAGCTTCTCCCTGGGACAGGGCTCTGAAGCTTTCTTT. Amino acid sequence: CASSFSLGQGSEAFF.

The CDR3, as DNA: TGTGCCAGCGGCCCGGGACGGTACGAGCAGTACTTC. The encoded protein is CASGPGRYEQYF. The V and J genes are TRBV7-9 and TRBJ2-7; D could derive from TRBD1 or TRBD2 (5 bases each). V was cut by 8 bases and J by 4 bases, with 12 bases left in between. The CDR3 totals 12 residues. In germline, CDR1 is SEHNR, CDR2 FQNEAQ (reference sequence).

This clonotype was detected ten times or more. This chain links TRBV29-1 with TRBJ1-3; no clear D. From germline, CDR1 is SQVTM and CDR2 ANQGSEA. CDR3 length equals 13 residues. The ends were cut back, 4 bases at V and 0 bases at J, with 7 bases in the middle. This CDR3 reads CSVVEDSGNTIYF. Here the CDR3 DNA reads TGCAGCGTTGTGGAGGACTCTGGAAACACCATATATTTT.

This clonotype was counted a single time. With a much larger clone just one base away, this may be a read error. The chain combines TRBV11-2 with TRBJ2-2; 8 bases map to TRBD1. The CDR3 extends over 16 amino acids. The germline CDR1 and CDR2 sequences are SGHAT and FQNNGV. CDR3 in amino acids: CASSLIGRGRIGELCF. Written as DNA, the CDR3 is TGTGCCAGCAGCTTAATTGGCAGGGGGCGCATCGGGGAGCTGTGTTTT.

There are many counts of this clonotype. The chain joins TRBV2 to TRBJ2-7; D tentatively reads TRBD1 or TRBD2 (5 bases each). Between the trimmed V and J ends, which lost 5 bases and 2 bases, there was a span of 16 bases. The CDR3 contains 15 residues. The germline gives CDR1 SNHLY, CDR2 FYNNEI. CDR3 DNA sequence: TGTGCCAGCAGTCCGTCAGGGACGGATACCTACGAGCAGTACTTC. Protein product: CASSPSGTDTYEQYF.

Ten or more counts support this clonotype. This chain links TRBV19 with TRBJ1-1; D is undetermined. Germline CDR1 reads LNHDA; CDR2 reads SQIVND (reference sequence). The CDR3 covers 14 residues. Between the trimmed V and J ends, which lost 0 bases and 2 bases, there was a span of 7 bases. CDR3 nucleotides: TGTGCCAGTAGTATAGACGAGGATAACACTGAAGCTTTCTTT. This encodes CASSIDEDNTEAFF.

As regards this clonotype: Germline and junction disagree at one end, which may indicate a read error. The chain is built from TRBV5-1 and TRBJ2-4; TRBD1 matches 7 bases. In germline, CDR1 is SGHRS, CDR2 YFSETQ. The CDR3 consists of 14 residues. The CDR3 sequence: CASSLTGAKNIKYF. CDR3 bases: TGCGCCAGCAGCTTGACAGGGGCCAAAAACATTAAGTACTTC.

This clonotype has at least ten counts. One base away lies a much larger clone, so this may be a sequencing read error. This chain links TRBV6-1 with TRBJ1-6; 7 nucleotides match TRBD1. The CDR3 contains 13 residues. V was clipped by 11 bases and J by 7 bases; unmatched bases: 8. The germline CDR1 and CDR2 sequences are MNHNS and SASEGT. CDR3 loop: CAGGQVTNSPLHF. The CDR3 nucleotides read TGTGCCGGAGGACAGGTCACGAATTCACCCCTCCACTTT.

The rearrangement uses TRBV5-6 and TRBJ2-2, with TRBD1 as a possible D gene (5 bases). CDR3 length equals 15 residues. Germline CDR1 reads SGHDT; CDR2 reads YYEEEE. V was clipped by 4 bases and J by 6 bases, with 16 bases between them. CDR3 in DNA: TGTGCCAGCAGCAGTCCCTCAGGGTACTCCGGGGAGCTGTTTTTT. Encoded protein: CASSSPSGYSGELFF.

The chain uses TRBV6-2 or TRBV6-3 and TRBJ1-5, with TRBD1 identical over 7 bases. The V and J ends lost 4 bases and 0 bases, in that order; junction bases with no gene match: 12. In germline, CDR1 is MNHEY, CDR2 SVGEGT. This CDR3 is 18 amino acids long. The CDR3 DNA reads TGTGCCAGCAGTTCCCTCGGGACAGTATTTTATAGCAATCAGCCCCAGCATTTT. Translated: CASSSLGTVFYSNQPQHF.

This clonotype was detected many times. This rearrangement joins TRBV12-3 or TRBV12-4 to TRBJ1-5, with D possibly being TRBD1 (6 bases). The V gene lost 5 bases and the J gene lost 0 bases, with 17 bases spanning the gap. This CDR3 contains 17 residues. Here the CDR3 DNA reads TGTGCCAGCAGTCCCACTTGGGGGCCGGCTAGCAATCAGCCCCAGCATTTT. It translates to CASSPTWGPASNQPQHF.